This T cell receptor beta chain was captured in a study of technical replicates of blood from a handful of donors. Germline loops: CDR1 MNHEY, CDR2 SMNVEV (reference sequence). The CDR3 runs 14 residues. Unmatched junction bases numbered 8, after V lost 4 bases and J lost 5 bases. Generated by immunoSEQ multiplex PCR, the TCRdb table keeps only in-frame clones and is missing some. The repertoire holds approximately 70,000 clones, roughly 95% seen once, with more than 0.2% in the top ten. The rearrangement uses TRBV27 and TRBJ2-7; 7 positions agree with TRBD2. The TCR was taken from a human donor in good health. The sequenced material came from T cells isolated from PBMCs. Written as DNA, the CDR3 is TGTGCCAGCAGTTGGGGCGGGAGTATCAACGAGCAGTACTTC. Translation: CASSWGGSINEQYF.